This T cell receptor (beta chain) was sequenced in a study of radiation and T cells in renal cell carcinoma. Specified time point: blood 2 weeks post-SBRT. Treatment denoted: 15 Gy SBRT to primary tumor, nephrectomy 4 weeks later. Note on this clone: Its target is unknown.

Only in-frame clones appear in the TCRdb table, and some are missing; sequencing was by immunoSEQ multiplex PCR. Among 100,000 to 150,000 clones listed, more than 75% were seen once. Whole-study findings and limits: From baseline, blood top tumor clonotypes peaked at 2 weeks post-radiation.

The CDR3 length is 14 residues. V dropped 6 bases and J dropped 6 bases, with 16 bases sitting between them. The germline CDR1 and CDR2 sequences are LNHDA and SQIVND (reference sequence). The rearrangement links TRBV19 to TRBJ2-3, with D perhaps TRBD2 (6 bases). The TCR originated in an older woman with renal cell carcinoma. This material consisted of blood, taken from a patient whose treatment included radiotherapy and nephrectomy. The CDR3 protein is CASSPDPRGDTQYF. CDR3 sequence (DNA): TGTGCCAGTAGCCCGGACCCCCGGGGGGATACGCAGTATTTT.